The 32 T cell receptor beta chains listed next were all sequenced from one sample in a study of blood T cell repertoires in COVID-19. Profiling relied on immunoSEQ multiplex PCR, and the TCRdb table lists in-frame clones only, not all of them. The sample lists 100,000 to 150,000 clones; 55% to 75% were seen once. Sequences were obtained from peripheral blood. The receptors here all came from a woman in her 70s with acute or convalescent COVID-19.

This clone was seen only a few times. This chain joins TRBV15 and TRBJ1-4; D perhaps matches TRBD1 (6 bases). The CDR3 loop spans 14 amino acids. Trimming took 1 base from V and 8 from J, leaving 11 bases between them. Germline V gene data show CDR1 as LNHNV and CDR2 as YYDKDF (reference sequence). In DNA, the CDR3 is TGTGCCACCAGCAGAGGTCAGGGGACCGAAAAACTGTTTTTT. Translating it yields CATSRGQGTEKLFF. The full variable domain, rest sourced from reference TRBV15 and TRBJ1-4, is DAMVIQNPRYQVTQFGKPVTLSCSQTLNHNVMYWYQQKSSQAPKLLFHYYDKDFNNEADTPDNFQSRRPNTSFCFLDIRSPGLGDTAMYLCATSRGQGTEKLFFGSGTQLSVL.

This clone is a singleton in its sample. The chain is built from TRBV28 and TRBJ1-2, with TRBD1 identical over 7 bases. Germline CDR1 MDHEN, CDR2 SYDVKM. The V gene end was trimmed by 5 bases and the J gene end by 8 bases; junction bases not matched to a gene: 8. The CDR3 is made up of 13 amino acids. The CDR3 spells CASSTTGLWGYTF. The CDR3 DNA reads as TGTGCCAGCAGTACGACAGGGCTGTGGGGCTACACCTTC.

Ten or more counts support this clone. The chain joins TRBV5-4 to TRBJ1-2, with a possible D match to TRBD1 (6 bases). Trimming shortened V by 0 bases and J by 6 bases, and 12 bases separated the two germline ends. The CDR3 is 14 residues long. Germline assignment: CDR1 SGHNT and CDR2 YYREEE (reference sequence). This chain's CDR3 is CASSLGGRGNGYTF. The CDR3 DNA sequence: TGTGCCAGCAGCTTGGGCGGCAGGGGTAATGGCTACACCTTC.

This clone was seen a few times. The J gene is TRBJ2-4, the V gene TRBV5-8; maybe TRBD1 (5 bases). The CDR3 is 17 residues long. Germline values: CDR1 SGHTS, CDR2 YDEGEE. V dropped 0 bases and J dropped 1 base, with 14 bases sitting between them. The CDR3 DNA reads as TGTGCCAGCAGCTTGGGAGACAGCTATGCGGCCAAAAACATTCAGTACTTC. Residues: CASSLGDSYAAKNIQYF. Full variable domain (outside the CDR3, taken from reference TRBV5-8 and TRBJ2-4): EAGVTQSPTHLIKTRGQQATLRCSPISGHTSVYWYQQALGLGLQFLLWYDEGEERNRGNFPPRFSGRQFPNYSSELNVNALELEDSALYLCASSLGDSYAAKNIQYFGAGTRLSVL.

This clone was detected only once. This chain joins TRBV24-1 and TRBJ1-2; 7 nucleotides align to TRBD1. Losses at the gene ends were 3 bases for V and 5 bases for J; bases not matched to a gene: 2. Germline V lookup: CDR1 KGHDR, CDR2 SFDVKD. CDR3 length: 13 residues. The CDR3 DNA is TGTGCCACCAGTGATCAACAGGGGTATGGCTACACCTTC. It codes for CATSDQQGYGYTF.

The gene calls are TRBV28 and TRBJ2-7; TRBD2 matches 8 bases. J gave up 3 bases and V 6 bases, and 16 bases lay outside the gene matches. CDR1 is MDHEN and CDR2 is SYDVKM in the germline V gene. The length of the CDR3 is 17 residues. As DNA, the CDR3 is TGTGCCAGCAGCCCCTTCCGTTCGAGCGGGAGCCTCTACGAGCAGTACTTC. This translates into CASSPFRSSGSLYEQYF.

The rearrangement links TRBV19 to TRBJ2-7, with D perhaps matching TRBD2 (6 bases). V lost 3 bases to trimming and J lost 2 bases, with 14 bases between them. Germline CDR1 is LNHDA and CDR2 is SQIVND (reference sequence). This CDR3 has 15 amino acids. The CDR3 reads CASSMGVGGTYEQYF. CDR3 DNA sequence: TGTGCCAGTAGTATGGGAGTCGGCGGGACCTACGAGCAGTACTTC.

This clone was seen just once. V and J are TRBV6-5 and TRBJ2-3; possibly TRBD2 for D (5 bases). Looked up from germline, CDR1 is MNHEY and CDR2 is SVGAGI. The ends were cut back, 6 bases at V and 4 bases at J, with 14 bases in the middle. CDR3 size: 14 residues. CDR3 bases: TGTGCCAGCAGGCCGAGGGTGGAGGCAGATACGCAGTATTTT. Translated, it gives CASRPRVEADTQYF.

This clone was detected many times. The chain carries TRBV30 and TRBJ1-1; perhaps TRBD1 as D (6 bases). The CDR3 sequence is 16 residues long. Trimming pared 3 bases from V and 3 bases from J, leaving 20 bases between. Germline values: CDR1 GTSNPN, CDR2 SVGIG (reference sequence). CDR3 sequence (DNA): TGTGCCTGGAGCCACCAAGGACAGTCGGGGCACACTGAAGCTTTCTTT. Protein: CAWSHQGQSGHTEAFF. The whole variable domain, remainder taken from reference TRBV30 and TRBJ1-1, is SQTIHQWPATLVQPVGSPLSLECTVEGTSNPNLYWYRQAAGRGLQLLFYSVGIGQISSEVPQNLSASRPQDRQFILSSKKLLLSDSGFYLCAWSHQGQSGHTEAFFGQGTRLTVV.

The chain combines TRBV7-2 with TRBJ2-5; tentative D call: TRBD1 (7 bases). The V end was cut by 5 bases, the J end by 7 bases, with 14 bases between. Germline CDR1 and CDR2: SGHTA and FQGNSA. This CDR3 is built from 13 residues. The DNA for the CDR3 is TGTGCCAGCAGCCCCAGCCAGGGGGGGACCCAGTACTTC. Protein product: CASSPSQGGTQYF.

The chain links TRBV6-5 to TRBJ1-5; D gene unclear. CDR1 is MNHEY, CDR2 SVGAGI, per germline. The ends were cut back, 6 bases at V and 1 base at J, with 7 bases in the middle. The CDR3 contains 13 residues. CDR3 in amino acids: CASSPTSNQPQHF. DNA of the CDR3: TGTGCCAGCAGCCCCACAAGCAATCAGCCCCAGCATTTT.

J is TRBJ1-1 and V is TRBV6-5, with 8 nucleotides matching TRBD1. The germline gives CDR1 MNHEY, CDR2 SVGAGI. The V segment lost 2 bases and the J segment 5 bases; nucleotides outside the gene matches: 4. The CDR3 is 14 amino acids. The CDR3 bases are TGTGCCAGCAGTTACCGGACAGGGAGAACTGAAGCTTTCTTT. Translating gives CASSYRTGRTEAFF.

J is TRBJ2-2 and V is TRBV21-1; no DNA check was done on the table's D call, TRBD1. TRBV21-1 is reported as a pseudogene. The CDR3 contains 15 residues. The CDR3 loop is CASVRDRGNTGELFF. CDR3 DNA sequence: TGTGCCAGCGTCCGGGACAGGGGAAACACCGGGGAGCTGTTTTTT.

The chain combines TRBV24-1 with TRBJ2-2; D may be TRBD1 (5 bases). The CDR3 totals 16 residues. CDR1 is KGHDR, CDR2 SFDVKD, per germline. V lost 2 bases and J lost 0, with 9 bases in between. This CDR3 reads CATSDSRAPNTGELFF. The CDR3 DNA is TGTGCCACCAGTGATTCCAGGGCCCCGAACACCGGGGAGCTGTTTTTT.

The V gene is TRBV10-3, the J gene TRBJ2-2; 8 nucleotides align to TRBD1. Germline V gene lookup returns CDR1 ENHRY and CDR2 SYGVKD. The CDR3 runs 15 residues. V was clipped by 5 bases and J by 3 bases; unmatched bases: 5. In DNA form, the CDR3 reads TGTGCCATCAGTCCATCGGGACAGGACACCGGGGAGCTGTTTTTT. This sequence encodes CAISPSGQDTGELFF.

Worth noting for this clone: The sample has other DNA sequences that encode this CDR3 too. The V call is TRBV5-8, the J call TRBJ2-7; no clear D gene. The V end was cut by 5 bases, the J end by 0 bases, with 3 bases between. The CDR3 sequence is 11 residues long. Germline CDR1 reads SGHTS; CDR2 reads YDEGEE. The CDR3 loop is CASRSSYEQYF. The CDR3 DNA is TGTGCCAGCAGGAGCTCCTACGAGCAGTACTTC. Full variable domain (rest looked up from reference TRBV5-8 and TRBJ2-7): EAGVTQSPTHLIKTRGQQATLRCSPISGHTSVYWYQQALGLGLQFLLWYDEGEERNRGNFPPRFSGRQFPNYSSELNVNALELEDSALYLCASRSSYEQYFGPGTRLTVT.

V usage is TRBV4-2 and J usage is TRBJ2-7; 9 bases are a match to TRBD2. Germline V CDR1 and CDR2: LGHNA, YNFKEQ. CDR3 size: 16 residues. J lost 3 bases, V lost 4 bases, and 10 bases had no gene match. CDR3 amino acids: CASSRESSGGVYEQYF. The CDR3 bases are TGTGCCAGCAGCCGTGAAAGTAGCGGGGGAGTCTACGAGCAGTACTTC.

The genes are TRBV7-7 and TRBJ1-6; D is perhaps TRBD1 (5 bases). The CDR3 contains 15 residues. The germline V gene has CDR1 SSHAT and CDR2 FNYEAQ (reference sequence). Trimming stripped 2 bases from V and 7 bases from J, with 12 bases between. The CDR3 DNA is TGTGCCAGCAGCTTACCTCAAAACAGGAATTCACCCCTCCACTTT. It translates to CASSLPQNRNSPLHF.

The J gene is TRBJ1-5, the V gene TRBV7-8; the match to TRBD1 covers 7 bases. Germline CDR1 SGHVS, CDR2 FQNEAQ. The CDR3 runs to 13 residues. V shed 4 bases and J 5 bases; nucleotides not matched to a gene: 2. In nucleotides, the CDR3 is TGTGCCAGCAGCTCAGGGGGTGATCAGCCCCAGCATTTT. It encodes CASSSGGDQPQHF.

The rearrangement joins TRBV10-3 to TRBJ1-5; possibly TRBD1 for D (5 bases). Germline V CDR1 and CDR2: ENHRY, SYGVKD. The CDR3 spans 13 residues. The V end lost 3 bases, the J end lost 4 bases, and 7 bases lay between the germline ends. This CDR3 is CAISDGGNQPQHF. CDR3 DNA: TGTGCCATCAGTGATGGGGGGAATCAGCCCCAGCATTTT.

The CDR3 DNA reads as TGTGCCAGCAGTTTATGGAGCCCCTTGGCAAGGGGTATTCAGCCCCAGCATTTT. Translating gives CASSLWSPLARGIQPQHF. The chain employs TRBV28 and TRBJ1-5; tentative D call: TRBD1 (5 bases). The CDR3 sequence is 18 residues long. From germline, CDR1 is MDHEN and CDR2 SYDVKM. V was shortened by 0 bases and J by 6 bases, with 21 bases between the two germline ends.

The CDR3 nucleotides read TGTGCCAGCAGTCCACAGACCTACGAGCAGTACTTC. Amino acid sequence: CASSPQTYEQYF. V and J are TRBV28 and TRBJ2-7; D remains unclear. The CDR3 sequence is 12 residues long. The germline V gene encodes CDR1 MDHEN and CDR2 SYDVKM. With 5 bases removed from V and 2 bases from J, the gap between germline ends came to 7 bases.

The chain carries TRBV7-2 and TRBJ1-6; TRBD1 matches at 9 bases. Germline values: CDR1 SGHTA, CDR2 FQGNSA. The ends lost 5 bases at V and 9 bases at J; junction bases unmatched: 8. This CDR3 comprises 15 residues. DNA of the CDR3: TGTGCCAGCAGCCTACAGGGGGCTAGTAGTTCACCCCTCCACTTT. Amino acids: CASSLQGASSSPLHF.

This sequence joins TRBV10-3 and TRBJ1-1, with 7 bases matching TRBD1. Unmatched junction bases numbered 6, after V lost 7 bases and J lost 1 base. Germline CDR1 and CDR2: ENHRY and SYGVKD. The CDR3 is made up of 14 amino acids. In DNA, the CDR3 is TGTGCCATCACGAAGACAGGGCAGAACACTGAAGCTTTCTTT. Amino acids: CAITKTGQNTEAFF.

The chain links TRBV5-1 to TRBJ2-2, with TRBD2 matching 9 bases. Germline V lookup: CDR1 SGHRS, CDR2 YFSETQ. J gave up 0 bases and V 0 bases, and 9 bases lay outside the gene matches. This CDR3 comprises 19 residues. This CDR3 reads CASSLVLLAGRANTGELFF. In nucleotides, the CDR3 is TGCGCCAGCAGCTTGGTGCTCCTAGCGGGACGCGCGAACACCGGGGAGCTGTTTTTT. Filled out from reference TRBV5-1 and TRBJ2-2, the complete variable domain reads KAGVTQTPRYLIKTRGQQVTLSCSPISGHRSVSWYQQTPGQGLQFLFEYFSETQRNKGNFPGRFSGRQFSNSRSEMNVSTLELGDSALYLCASSLVLLAGRANTGELFFGEGSRLTVL.

The rearrangement uses TRBV6-5 and TRBJ2-2; D gene uncertain. Germline CDR1 is MNHEY and CDR2 is SVGAGI. The CDR3 is 12 amino acids. V shed 10 bases and J shed 2 bases, with 8 bases lying between them. The DNA of the CDR3 is TGTGCCATCCGGTACAACACCGGGGAGCTGTTTTTT. Translation: CAIRYNTGELFF.

This rearrangement joins TRBV5-8 to TRBJ2-7; 10 bases are a match to TRBD1. Germline lookup yields CDR1 SGHTS and CDR2 YDEGEE. Trimming removed 2 bases from V and 2 bases from J; junction bases left unmatched: 4. The CDR3 has 15 residues. CDR3 nucleotide sequence: TGTGCCAGCAGCTTAGTCGGACAGGGGGCCTACGAGCAGTACTTC. Translation gives CASSLVGQGAYEQYF.

The chain uses TRBV6-1 and TRBJ2-1; 7 bases match TRBD2. The ends lost 2 bases at V and 13 bases at J; junction bases unmatched: 8. Looked up from germline, CDR1 is MNHNS and CDR2 is SASEGT. The CDR3 covers 13 residues. The CDR3 reads CASSELWGGLQFF. DNA of the CDR3: TGTGCCAGCAGTGAACTTTGGGGGGGACTACAGTTCTTC.

This sequence joins TRBV7-8 and TRBJ2-3, with 12 bases identical to TRBD2. V dropped 7 bases and J dropped 5; count of bases not matched to a gene: 4. CDR3 length equals 14 residues. Germline lookup yields CDR1 SGHVS and CDR2 FQNEAQ. CDR3 nucleotide sequence: TGTGCCAGCACCCCTAGCGGGAGGGGAGATACGCAGTATTTT. Translating it yields CASTPSGRGDTQYF.

The rearrangement uses TRBV6-5 and TRBJ2-5; the match to TRBD2 covers 9 bases. The CDR3 runs 15 residues. Germline V gives CDR1 MNHEY, CDR2 SVGAGI. V lost 3 bases, J lost 4 bases, and 6 bases stayed unmatched. The CDR3 region is CASSYWVAGVETQYF. The CDR3 nucleotides are TGTGCCAGCAGTTATTGGGTAGCGGGAGTAGAGACCCAGTACTTC.

CDR3 coding DNA: TGTGCCAGCAGCTCTGGGCCAAGACTAGCCCAAACCCAATACAATGAGCAGTTCTTC. It translates to CASSSGPRLAQTQYNEQFF. This chain links TRBV6-8 with TRBJ2-1; 7 nucleotides align to TRBD2. V was pared by 6 bases and J by 4 bases, with 21 bases of the junction left unmatched. The CDR3 length is 19 residues. The germline CDR1 and CDR2 sequences are MNHGY and SAAAGT.

The V call is TRBV19, the J call TRBJ1-5, with a possible D match to TRBD1 (5 bases). Germline V lookup: CDR1 LNHDA, CDR2 SQIVND (reference sequence). This CDR3 comprises 14 residues. V lost 7 bases and J 3 bases, leaving 13 bases between the germline ends. In DNA, the CDR3 is TGTGCCAGTAATTCAGGGATTTTCAATCAGCCCCAGCATTTT. It specifies CASNSGIFNQPQHF. The whole variable domain, remainder taken from reference TRBV19 and TRBJ1-5, is DGGITQSPKYLFRKEGQNVTLSCEQNLNHDAMYWYRQDPGQGLRLIYYSQIVNDFQKGDIAEGYSVSREKKESFPLTVTSAQKNPTAFYLCASNSGIFNQPQHFGDGTRLSIL.